The 30 T cell receptor beta chains below were found in one sample sequenced in a study of beta chain features in type 1 diabetes. The study, taken as a whole, reports: Type 1 diabetes patients had moderately but significantly shorter TCRB CDR3s in all four CD4+ subsets.

TCRB transcripts that were expressed got sequenced, as all of the isolated RNA had been reverse transcribed. Generated by immunoSEQ multiplex PCR, the TCRdb table keeps only in-frame clones and is missing some. The sample lists roughly 730,000 clones; about an eighth were seen once. These receptors' antigens are unknown. Sequenced input: naive CD4+ T cells from blood. The source is a man aged 18 to 30 with type 1 diabetes.

This clone was seen more than once but under ten times. The chain joins TRBV7-3 to TRBJ2-1; tentatively, D is TRBD1 (5 bases). Germline CDR1 SGHTA, CDR2 FQGTGA. The V and J ends lost 6 bases and 6 bases respectively, with 18 bases between them. The CDR3 has 15 amino acids. The CDR3 sequence: CASSKDTWTGNEQFF. CDR3 sequence (DNA): TGTGCCAGCAGTAAGGACACCTGGACGGGCAATGAGCAGTTCTTC.

The chain combines TRBV19 with TRBJ2-4; a weak D match, TRBD2 (6 bases). Germline V lookup: CDR1 LNHDA, CDR2 SQIVND (reference sequence). V lost 7 bases and J 3 bases, leaving 13 bases between the germline ends. This CDR3 is 14 amino acids long. The CDR3 region is CASTEGWGKNIQYF. CDR3 coding DNA: TGTGCCAGTACGGAGGGTTGGGGCAAAAACATTCAGTACTTC.

The V and J genes are TRBV5-1 and TRBJ2-7, with a weak D call TRBD1 (6 bases). The V and J ends lost 7 bases and 6 bases respectively, with 20 bases between them. Per germline, CDR1 SGHRS and CDR2 YFSETQ. The CDR3 is 14 amino acids. The CDR3: CASGSLLQGTEQYF. CDR3 sequence (DNA): TGCGCCAGCGGTTCCCTCCTCCAGGGGACCGAGCAGTACTTC.

The chain uses TRBV6-5 and TRBJ2-1, with D perhaps being TRBD1 or TRBD2 (6 bases each). This CDR3 is built from 14 residues. CDR1 and CDR2 from the germline V gene are MNHEY and SVGAGI. V lost 4 bases to trimming and J lost 6 bases, with 13 bases between them. CDR3 nucleotide sequence: TGTGCCAGCAGTTGGAGGGGGGACGGCAATGAGCAGTTCTTC. It is translated as CASSWRGDGNEQFF.

The chain carries TRBV5-4 and TRBJ2-1; TRBD1 aligns across 8 bases. The CDR3 totals 15 residues. V shed 4 bases and J 5 bases; nucleotides not matched to a gene: 8. Germline V gene sequence: CDR1 SGHNT, CDR2 YYREEE (reference sequence). In DNA, the CDR3 is TGTGCCAGCAGCGGGGGTGGACAGGGCCACAATGAGCAGTTCTTC. The encoded protein is CASSGGGQGHNEQFF.

This clone was detected ten times or more. This rearrangement joins TRBV7-9 to TRBJ1-1; no firm D call. The CDR3 spans 11 residues. Trimming took 5 bases from V and 6 from J, leaving 7 bases between them. Germline V lookup: CDR1 SEHNR, CDR2 FQNEAQ (reference sequence). This CDR3 reads CASSAKAEAFF. CDR3 in DNA: TGTGCCAGCAGCGCAAAAGCTGAAGCTTTCTTT. Together with reference TRBV7-9 and TRBJ1-1, the CDR3 gives the full variable domain: DTGVSQNPRHKITKRGQNVTFRCDPISEHNRLYWYRQTLGQGPEFLTYFQNEAQLEKSRLLSDRFSAERPKGSFSTLEIQRTEQGDSAMYLCASSAKAEAFFGQGTRLTVV.

The rearrangement uses TRBV7-8 and TRBJ2-1; TRBD2 might be the D (7 bases). CDR1 and CDR2 from the germline V gene are SGHVS and FQNEAQ. V shed 7 bases and J shed 6 bases, with 16 bases lying between them. The CDR3 consists of 14 residues. CDR3 sequence: CASILGGASNEQFF. In nucleotides, the CDR3 is TGTGCCAGCATCCTTGGGGGGGCGAGCAATGAGCAGTTCTTC.

The V gene is TRBV20-1, the J gene TRBJ2-5; a possible D gene is TRBD1 (6 bases). The CDR3 is 11 amino acids. V lost 5 bases, J lost 3 bases, and 7 bases lay in between. Germline CDR1 reads DFQATT; CDR2 reads SNEGSKA (reference sequence). The CDR3 DNA reads as TGCAGTGCTTACAGGGAAGAGACCCAGTACTTC. Translated, it gives CSAYREETQYF.

This clone has more than one count but fewer than ten. CDR3 in DNA: TGTGCCTGCACAGGTTTTTCGATAGACTATGGCTACACCTTC. This codes for CACTGFSIDYGYTF. The J gene is TRBJ1-2, the V gene TRBV30; possible D gene TRBD1, 5 bases. The CDR3 covers 14 residues. Deletions cut 6 bases from V and 3 bases from J, with 17 bases between. CDR1 and CDR2 from the germline V gene are GTSNPN and SVGIG (reference sequence).

This clone came up a few times. The chain employs TRBV30 and TRBJ2-5, with D unresolved. V gave up 4 bases and J gave up 7 bases, with 13 bases separating them. Germline CDR1 and CDR2: GTSNPN and SVGIG (reference sequence). The CDR3 totals 12 residues. CDR3 sequence reads: CAWNSVLGTQYF. In DNA form, the CDR3 reads TGTGCCTGGAACTCCGTTTTGGGGACCCAGTACTTC.

This clone was recorded a few times. This chain links TRBV10-3 with TRBJ2-3, with D possibly TRBD1 on 5 matching bases. Between the trimmed V and J ends, which lost 8 bases and 1 base, there was a span of 13 bases. CDR1 is ENHRY, CDR2 SYGVKD, per germline. This CDR3 region has 14 residues. This CDR3 is CAIGAHWGTDTQYF. The CDR3 DNA reads as TGTGCCATCGGGGCCCACTGGGGCACAGATACGCAGTATTTT.

This chain joins TRBV5-1 and TRBJ2-7, with TRBD2 identical over 8 bases. Germline V lookup: CDR1 SGHRS, CDR2 YFSETQ. V lost 2 bases, J lost 3 bases, and 4 bases stayed unmatched. The CDR3 extends over 14 amino acids. The CDR3 DNA is TGCGCCAGCAGCTTAGCGGGGGACCTCTACGAGCAGTACTTC. Its protein product is CASSLAGDLYEQYF.

In its sample, this clone was seen a few times. The rearrangement uses TRBV6-6 and TRBJ2-5; D is unclear. The germline CDR1 and CDR2 sequences are MNHNY and SVGAGI (reference sequence). The CDR3 totals 13 residues. Trimming removed 2 bases from V and 5 bases from J, with 9 bases in between. The CDR3, as DNA: TGTGCCAGCAGTTACCCCCCGTCGGAGACCCAGTACTTC. Translated, it gives CASSYPPSETQYF.

The chain uses TRBV2 and TRBJ1-1; D perhaps matches TRBD1 (5 bases). Germline lookup yields CDR1 SNHLY and CDR2 FYNNEI. The CDR3 runs 15 residues. V lost 2 bases to trimming and J lost 1 base, with 11 bases between them. The CDR3 is CASSELGAWNTEAFF. In DNA, the CDR3 is TGTGCCAGCAGTGAACTCGGGGCATGGAACACTGAAGCTTTCTTT.

Comment on this clone: Other DNA sequences in the same sample also yield this CDR3. The chain carries TRBV30 and TRBJ1-2, with D uncertain. Germline-derived CDR1 and CDR2 are GTSNPN and SVGIG (reference sequence). The CDR3 extends over 11 amino acids. V was pared by 0 bases and J by 8 bases, with 7 bases between. In DNA form, the CDR3 reads TGTGCCTGGAGTGTACTGGGGGGCTACACCTTC. It translates to CAWSVLGGYTF.

This clone appeared a few times. The rearrangement links TRBV6-1 to TRBJ2-3; D is perhaps TRBD2 (6 bases). In germline, CDR1 is MNHNS, CDR2 SASEGT. Between the trimmed V and J ends, which lost 0 bases and 5 bases, there was a span of 15 bases. This CDR3 has 16 residues. The CDR3 DNA is TGTGCCAGCAGTGAAGCAGGGACGCTGGGGGGAGATACGCAGTATTTT. It translates to CASSEAGTLGGDTQYF.

There are a few counts of this clone. The chain couples TRBV27 to TRBJ1-5, with D uncertain. Germline V gene lookup returns CDR1 MNHEY and CDR2 SMNVEV (reference sequence). V was shortened by 5 bases and J by 2 bases, with 10 bases between the two germline ends. The CDR3 contains 14 residues. The CDR3, as DNA: TGTGCCAGCAGTCAGTCATCGGGCAATCAGCCCCAGCATTTT. This gives the protein CASSQSSGNQPQHF.

This clone was observed a few times. The chain has TRBV4-1 and TRBJ2-3, with a weak D call TRBD1 (5 bases). The CDR3 has 15 amino acids. Deletions cut 1 base from V and 3 bases from J, with 11 bases between. The germline V gene encodes CDR1 MGHRA and CDR2 YSYEKL. The DNA for the CDR3 is TGCGCCAGCAGCCAAGCCGATCAGGGTACAGATACGCAGTATTTT. The encoded protein is CASSQADQGTDTQYF.

The J gene is TRBJ1-4, the V gene TRBV2; tentatively, D is TRBD1 (5 bases). Per germline, CDR1 SNHLY and CDR2 FYNNEI. The CDR3 length is 14 residues. Trimming left V 6 bases short and J 0 bases short, with 8 bases between. The CDR3 DNA sequence: TGTGCCAGCAGGATGACAGCAACTAATGAAAAACTGTTTTTT. Translating it yields CASRMTATNEKLFF.

The chain links TRBV14 to TRBJ1-2, with TRBD1 matching 8 bases. Germline trimming cut 5 bases from V and 4 bases from J; bases unmatched to any gene: 9. The CDR3 has 15 amino acids. CDR1 and CDR2 (germline): SGHDN, FVKESK. The CDR3 protein is CASSATTGGSYGYTF. Here the CDR3 DNA reads TGTGCCAGCAGCGCTACTACAGGGGGTAGCTATGGCTACACCTTC.

The V gene is TRBV5-6, the J gene TRBJ2-3; D is unresolved. Germline V gene lookup returns CDR1 SGHDT and CDR2 YYEEEE. V was shortened by 1 base and J by 4 bases, with 10 bases between the two germline ends. The CDR3 is 14 residues long. The CDR3 DNA follows: TGTGCCAGCAGCTTGACGAGCGTTCCAGATACGCAGTATTTT. This sequence encodes CASSLTSVPDTQYF. Drawing the rest from reference TRBV5-6 and TRBJ2-3, the complete variable domain is DAGVTQSPTHLIKTRGQQVTLRCSPKSGHDTVSWYQQALGQGPQFIFQYYEEEERQRGNFPDRFSGHQFPNYSSELNVNALLLGDSALYLCASSLTSVPDTQYFGPGTRLTVL.

This sequence joins TRBV30 and TRBJ2-7, with D hard to call. The V gene lost 0 bases and the J gene lost 7 bases, with 13 bases spanning the gap. Germline CDR1 GTSNPN, CDR2 SVGIG (reference sequence). This CDR3 comprises 13 residues. Written as DNA, the CDR3 is TGTGCCTGGAGTGTGGATTTGGTGCGAGAGCAGTACTTC. Its translation: CAWSVDLVREQYF. The whole variable domain, remainder taken from reference TRBV30 and TRBJ2-7, is SQTIHQWPATLVQPVGSPLSLECTVEGTSNPNLYWYRQAAGRGLQLLFYSVGIGQISSEVPQNLSASRPQDRQFILSSKKLLLSDSGFYLCAWSVDLVREQYFGPGTRLTVT.

This clone came up a few times. The DNA of the CDR3 is TGCGCCAGCAGCCAAGTTCTGGGTATTCAGCCCCAGCATTTT. Its translation: CASSQVLGIQPQHF. The chain employs TRBV4-1 and TRBJ1-5; D is uncertain. The CDR3 has 14 residues. The germline V gene encodes CDR1 MGHRA and CDR2 YSYEKL. Trimming cost V 1 base and J 6 bases, with 10 bases left between them.

This clone was picked up a small number of times. The rearrangement joins TRBV19 to TRBJ2-1; D may correspond to TRBD1 or TRBD2 (6 bases each). Germline CDR1 and CDR2: LNHDA and SQIVND (reference sequence). The CDR3 has 15 amino acids. Trimming took 9 bases from V and 0 from J, leaving 15 bases between them. The CDR3 sequence is CASQGGGPSYNEQFF. The CDR3 nucleotides read TGTGCCAGCCAAGGTGGGGGGCCCTCCTACAATGAGCAGTTCTTC.

This clone has more than one count but fewer than ten. The rearrangement joins TRBV2 to TRBJ1-5, with a weak D call TRBD1 (5 bases). CDR3 length: 12 amino acids. V was pared by 7 bases and J by 6 bases, with 10 bases between. Germline V gene sequence: CDR1 SNHLY, CDR2 FYNNEI. The CDR3 sequence is CASTGLSQPQHF. The DNA for the CDR3 is TGTGCCAGCACAGGGTTAAGTCAGCCCCAGCATTTT.

The chain joins TRBV13 to TRBJ2-5, with D maybe TRBD1 (6 bases). The J call may be faulty, since TRBJ2-7 better matches the DNA end. This CDR3 has 14 amino acids. Per germline, CDR1 PRHDT and CDR2 FYEKMQ (reference sequence). The CDR3 region is CASSQQGSSYEQYF. The CDR3 DNA reads as TGTGCCAGCAGCCAACAGGGTAGCTCCTACGAGCAGTACTTC.

This clone came up a few times. This chain joins TRBV5-5 and TRBJ2-3; TRBD2 might be the D (6 bases). V lost 9 bases to trimming and J lost 0 bases, with 14 bases between them. CDR3 length: 14 amino acids. Germline lookup yields CDR1 SGHKS and CDR2 YYEKEE (reference sequence). This CDR3 reads CATRKGTSTDTQYF. The CDR3 region has the DNA TGTGCCACCCGGAAGGGGACTAGCACAGATACGCAGTATTTT.

The chain employs TRBV6-6 and TRBJ2-1, with a tentative D call TRBD1 (6 bases). V was shortened by 2 bases and J by 8 bases, with 16 bases between the two germline ends. The CDR3 totals 15 residues. CDR1 is MNHNY, CDR2 SVGAGI, per germline (reference sequence). CDR3 residues: CASSYPQGFGDEQFF. The CDR3 nucleotides read TGTGCCAGCAGTTACCCACAGGGATTCGGCGATGAGCAGTTCTTC.

This clone turned up a few times. The rearrangement joins TRBV6-6 to TRBJ1-2; no definite D call. CDR1 MNHNY and CDR2 SVGAGI come from the germline V gene (reference sequence). The CDR3 has 15 residues. V shed 5 bases and J shed 6 bases, with 19 bases lying between them. In nucleotides, the CDR3 is TGTGCCAGCAGTACCTCGCGGGGAGGGTTCAATGGCTACACCTTC. Translating gives CASSTSRGGFNGYTF.

This clone showed up just a few times. The V gene is TRBV7-9, the J gene TRBJ2-3; D gene uncertain. This CDR3 has 12 residues. V lost 7 bases, J lost 6 bases, and 11 bases lay in between. Germline lookup yields CDR1 SEHNR and CDR2 FQNEAQ (reference sequence). CDR3 DNA: TGTGCCAGCAACCCAAGGCCCGATACGCAGTATTTT. It translates to CASNPRPDTQYF.